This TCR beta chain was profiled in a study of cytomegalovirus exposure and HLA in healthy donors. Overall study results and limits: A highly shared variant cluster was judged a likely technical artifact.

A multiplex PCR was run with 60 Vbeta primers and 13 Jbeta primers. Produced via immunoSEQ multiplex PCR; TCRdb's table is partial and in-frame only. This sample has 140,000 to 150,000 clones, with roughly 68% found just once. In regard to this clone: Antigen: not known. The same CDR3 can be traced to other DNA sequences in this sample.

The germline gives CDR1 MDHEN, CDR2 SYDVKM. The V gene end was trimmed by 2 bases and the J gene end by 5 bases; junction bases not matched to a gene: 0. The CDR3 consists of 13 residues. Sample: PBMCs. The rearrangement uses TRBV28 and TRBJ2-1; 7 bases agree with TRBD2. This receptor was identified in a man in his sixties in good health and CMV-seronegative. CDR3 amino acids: CASSLAGDNEQFF. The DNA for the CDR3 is TGTGCCAGCAGTTTAGCGGGGGACAATGAGCAGTTCTTC.